A single sample is the source of the 14 T cell receptor beta chains below, sequenced in a study of graft-versus-host responses after intestinal transplantation. Their specific antigens are unknown. TCRdb keeps only in-frame clones here, not all; method: immunoSEQ multiplex PCR. The repertoire includes some 100,000 clones, 85% to 95% of them detected once, and approximately 0.069% sits in the top ten. The material sequenced was unstimulated CD8+ T cells sorted from spleen or lymph node cells, taken before transplant. The source of these receptors is a human donor who was the organ donor for an intestinal transplant.

V and J are TRBV7-9 and TRBJ2-3; D might be TRBD2 (5 bases). The CDR3 loop spans 15 amino acids. Deletions cut 2 bases from V and 0 bases from J, with 9 bases between. Germline V gene sequence: CDR1 SEHNR, CDR2 FQNEAQ (reference sequence). CDR3: CASSLSGSSTDTQYF. The CDR3 DNA sequence: TGTGCCAGCAGCTTAAGCGGATCTAGCACAGATACGCAGTATTTT.

The sample holds a few counts of this clone. V gene TRBV29-1 combines with J gene TRBJ1-1; weak D call: TRBD1 (5 bases). From germline, CDR1 is SQVTM and CDR2 ANQGSEA. This CDR3 is built from 12 residues. Trimming removed 8 bases at V and 8 bases at J, with 18 bases between. The CDR3 region is CSSLLGTGEAFF. In DNA form, the CDR3 reads TGCAGCTCCCTGTTGGGTACAGGAGAAGCTTTCTTT.

This chain joins TRBV4-1 and TRBJ2-5, with 8 positions matching TRBD2. The CDR3 runs 15 residues. The V segment lost 0 bases and the J segment 4 bases; nucleotides outside the gene matches: 4. Germline loops: CDR1 MGHRA, CDR2 YSYEKL. The CDR3 coding sequence is TGCGCCAGCAGCCAAGATGGGACTAGGGGAGAGACCCAGTACTTC. As protein: CASSQDGTRGETQYF.

The chain links TRBV6-1 to TRBJ2-7; D unclear. This CDR3 is built from 15 residues. Germline CDR1 reads MNHNS; CDR2 reads SASEGT. The V and J ends lost 1 base and 2 bases respectively, with 12 bases between them. CDR3 loop: CASSEVTSRTYEQYF. CDR3 nucleotide sequence: TGTGCCAGCAGTGAAGTCACCTCCAGGACCTACGAGCAGTACTTC.

The V call is TRBV27, the J call TRBJ1-2; D unclear. V lost 5 bases, J lost 0 bases, and 13 bases lay in between. CDR3 size: 15 residues. Per germline, CDR1 MNHEY and CDR2 SMNVEV (reference sequence). CDR3 amino acids: CASSPFSRANYGYTF. The DNA for the CDR3 is TGTGCCAGCAGTCCCTTCAGTCGGGCTAACTATGGCTACACCTTC.

The J gene is TRBJ1-4, the V gene TRBV27; TRBD1 might be the D (5 bases). V was shortened by 9 bases and J by 5 bases, with 13 bases between the two germline ends. This CDR3 is built from 13 residues. The V gene's germline CDR1 is MNHEY and CDR2 SMNVEV (reference sequence). The CDR3 DNA sequence: TGTGCCAGTGGTGCGACAGAGAATGAAAAACTGTTTTTT. As protein: CASGATENEKLFF.

V and J are TRBV7-2 and TRBJ2-1, with D possibly matching TRBD2 (6 bases). The CDR3 has 15 amino acids. Germline V gene lookup returns CDR1 SGHTA and CDR2 FQGNSA. Trimming shortened V by 4 bases and J by 4 bases, and 14 bases separated the two germline ends. CDR3 in amino acids: CASSSISSVYNEQFF. The CDR3 bases are TGTGCCAGCAGCTCTATATCTAGCGTATACAATGAGCAGTTCTTC. Together with reference TRBV7-2 and TRBJ2-1, the CDR3 gives the full variable domain: GAGVSQSPSNKVTEKGKDVELRCDPISGHTALYWYRQSLGQGLEFLIYFQGNSAPDKSGLPSDRFSAERTGGSVSTLTIQRTQQEDSAVYLCASSSISSVYNEQFFGPGTRLTVL.

The rearrangement links TRBV5-4 to TRBJ1-2, with 8 bases lining up with TRBD1. Germline values: CDR1 SGHNT, CDR2 YYREEE (reference sequence). With 4 bases clipped from V and 4 bases from J, the junction kept 9 bases outside the gene matches. The CDR3 covers 15 residues. In DNA, the CDR3 is TGTGCCAGCAGCCCAGGACAGGGCACGGGCTATGGCTACACCTTC. Residues: CASSPGQGTGYGYTF.

V is TRBV12-5 and J is TRBJ2-7; 8 bases are shared with TRBD2. Trimming cost V 2 bases and J 2 bases; bases outside gene matches: 8. CDR1 and CDR2 from the germline V gene are LGHNT and FRNRAP. The CDR3 sequence is 16 residues long. In DNA form, the CDR3 reads TGTGCTAGTGGTTTGACAACTAGCGGAACGGCCTACGAGCAGTACTTC. Translated, it gives CASGLTTSGTAYEQYF.

V usage is TRBV27 and J usage is TRBJ2-7; TRBD1 agrees at 7 bases. The V gene's germline CDR1 is MNHEY and CDR2 SMNVEV (reference sequence). CDR3 size: 15 residues. Trimming at V came to 2 bases and at J to 0 bases, leaving 4 bases not matched to a gene. The DNA of the CDR3 is TGTGCCAGCAGTTTAAAACCAGGGGGCTCCTACGAGCAGTACTTC. It specifies CASSLKPGGSYEQYF.

The genes are TRBV2 and TRBJ1-3; D possibly corresponds to TRBD1 (6 bases). V gave up 8 bases and J gave up 1 base, with 15 bases separating them. This CDR3 has 15 residues. CDR1 is SNHLY, CDR2 FYNNEI, per germline. The CDR3 here is CASASGVESGNTIYF. CDR3 DNA sequence: TGTGCCAGCGCCTCAGGGGTGGAATCTGGAAACACCATATATTTT.

V usage is TRBV5-6 and J usage is TRBJ2-7, with 14 bases lining up with TRBD2. Per the germline V gene, CDR1 is SGHDT and CDR2 is YYEEEE. V dropped 3 bases and J dropped 3; count of bases not matched to a gene: 8. This CDR3 is built from 17 residues. CDR3 DNA: TGTGCCAGCAGCTGGGGACTAGCGGGAGAAGTGATCTACGAGCAGTACTTC. This sequence encodes CASSWGLAGEVIYEQYF.

This chain links TRBV19 with TRBJ2-7; D is ambiguous. Germline V gives CDR1 LNHDA, CDR2 SQIVND (reference sequence). V dropped 5 bases and J dropped 2 bases, with 10 bases sitting between them. The CDR3 totals 13 residues. The CDR3 is CASSVGSAYEQYF. The CDR3 DNA sequence: TGTGCCAGTAGTGTCGGGTCTGCCTACGAGCAGTACTTC.

This rearrangement joins TRBV7-2 to TRBJ2-7; D might be TRBD2 (6 bases). CDR1 is SGHTA, CDR2 FQGNSA, per germline. This CDR3 is built from 15 residues. The V and J ends lost 0 bases and 4 bases respectively, with 13 bases between them. The CDR3 here is CASSLAGGVGYEQYF. Here the CDR3 DNA reads TGTGCCAGCAGCTTAGCTGGCGGGGTTGGATACGAGCAGTACTTC.